Each of the 22 T cell receptor beta chains below was sequenced from the same sample in a study of CD8 T cells in ankylosing spondylitis. Their antigens are not known. General study findings and limits: Made up of eight or nine highly homologous variants, a TCR beta motif appeared characteristic of ankylosing spondylitis blood.

TCRdb independently ran MiXCR on the 5' RACE reads; one entry per CDR3 protein. The repertoire consists of around 540,000 distinct CDR3 sequences, with roughly 12% occurring once and the leading ten covering under 7.5%. Sequenced input: blood, either unsorted or a sorted T cell fraction (not recorded which). These receptors came from a male donor with ankylosing spondylitis.

This clonotype was seen only a few times. The V and J genes are TRBV6-5 and TRBJ2-5; D is ambiguous. The CDR3 runs to 14 residues. V lost 5 bases and J 2 bases, leaving 12 bases between the germline ends. CDR1 and CDR2 (germline): MNHEY, SVGAGI. CDR3 nucleotide sequence: TGTGCCAGCAGTATACTGGGCCAGCAAGAGACCCAGTACTTC. Encoded protein: CASSILGQQETQYF.

In its sample, this clonotype was seen a few times. V gene TRBV20-1 combines with J gene TRBJ2-3, with D possibly TRBD2 on 5 matching bases. The CDR3 is made up of 15 amino acids. Between the trimmed V and J ends, which lost 3 bases and 5 bases, there was a span of 18 bases. Germline V lookup: CDR1 DFQATT, CDR2 SNEGSKA (reference sequence). CDR3 DNA: TGCAGTGCTAGTGTCCCCCCCCTCCGGGGAGATACGCAGTATTTT. Encoded protein: CSASVPPLRGDTQYF.

This clonotype was seen a handful of times. The rearrangement links TRBV7-2 to TRBJ2-2; D gene ambiguous. This CDR3 region has 15 residues. Trimming pared 5 bases from V and 4 bases from J, leaving 14 bases between. Germline V gives CDR1 SGHTA, CDR2 FQGNSA. Here the CDR3 DNA reads TGTGCCAGCAGCCTCCGTGTCGGGCCCACCGGGGAGCTGTTTTTT. Translation gives CASSLRVGPTGELFF.

This clonotype was detected a few times. This chain links TRBV20-1 with TRBJ2-6; TRBD1 matches 8 bases. The trim removed 0 bases at V and 2 bases at J, leaving 0 bases unmatched. Germline CDR1 DFQATT, CDR2 SNEGSKA (reference sequence). The CDR3 runs 15 residues. The CDR3 here is CSARETGAGANVLTF. CDR3 coding DNA: TGCAGTGCTAGAGAGACAGGGGCTGGGGCCAACGTCCTGACTTTC.

The gene calls are TRBV30 and TRBJ2-1; 9 bases match TRBD2. V shed 5 bases and J 8 bases; nucleotides not matched to a gene: 10. Germline V gene data show CDR1 as GTSNPN and CDR2 as SVGIG (reference sequence). The CDR3 has 14 amino acids. The CDR3 DNA follows: TGTGCCTGGGGGGGTAGCGGGAGTCTAGATGAGCAGTTCTTC. Translating gives CAWGGSGSLDEQFF.

The chain is built from TRBV29-1 and TRBJ2-1; weak D call: TRBD2 (6 bases). Germline V lookup: CDR1 SQVTM, CDR2 ANQGSEA. This CDR3 is 15 amino acids long. DNA for the CDR3: TGCACCCCAAGGTCCGGCGACGGGGGATACAATGAGCAGTTCTTC. Residues: CTPRSGDGGYNEQFF.

The J gene is TRBJ1-2, the V gene TRBV18, with 7 bases aligning to TRBD1. CDR3 size: 16 residues. With V trimmed by 2 bases and J by 5 bases, 11 bases remained unmatched. Germline CDR1 reads KGHSH; CDR2 reads LQKENI. CDR3 residues: CASSPSTTGNLYGYTF. In nucleotides, the CDR3 is TGTGCCAGCTCACCATCAACGACAGGGAATTTGTATGGCTACACCTTC.

The rearrangement links TRBV20-1 to TRBJ2-3; TRBD2 matches at 8 bases. The junction had 8 bases not matched to a gene; V was cut back by 3 bases and J by 6 bases. Per the germline V gene, CDR1 is DFQATT and CDR2 is SNEGSKA (reference sequence). This CDR3 spans 14 amino acids. CDR3 DNA sequence: TGCAGTGCTAGGATAGCGGGGACATCGGATACGCAGTATTTT. Its translation is CSARIAGTSDTQYF.

This clonotype was counted many times. CDR3 residues: CASSLGEGNEQFF. The CDR3 nucleotides are TGTGCCAGCAGCTTAGGGGAAGGCAATGAGCAGTTCTTC. The chain has TRBV7-9 and TRBJ2-1, with D unresolved. V lost 1 base and J lost 6, with 7 bases in between. CDR1 and CDR2 (germline): SEHNR, FQNEAQ (reference sequence). There are 13 residues in the CDR3.

This clonotype was recorded at least ten times. This rearrangement joins TRBV5-1 to TRBJ2-7, with D tentatively TRBD1 (5 bases). Germline CDR1 SGHRS, CDR2 YFSETQ. V was shortened by 0 bases and J by 6 bases, with 13 bases between the two germline ends. The CDR3 is made up of 14 amino acids. CDR3 DNA sequence: TGCGCCAGCAGCTTGGTTCAGGGTGGTCTCGAGCAGTACTTC. Its translation: CASSLVQGGLEQYF. The full variable domain, completed using reference TRBV5-1 and TRBJ2-7, is KAGVTQTPRYLIKTRGQQVTLSCSPISGHRSVSWYQQTPGQGLQFLFEYFSETQRNKGNFPGRFSGRQFSNSRSEMNVSTLELGDSALYLCASSLVQGGLEQYFGPGTRLTVT.

In this sample, this clonotype turned up a few times. The V gene is TRBV29-1, the J gene TRBJ2-1, with 9 bases that match TRBD1. Germline V gives CDR1 SQVTM, CDR2 ANQGSEA. This CDR3 spans 13 amino acids. With 6 bases clipped from V and 6 bases from J, the junction kept 6 bases outside the gene matches. As DNA, the CDR3 is TGCAGCGTGACGACGACAGGGGGCAATGAGCAGTTCTTC. Translating gives CSVTTTGGNEQFF.

The sample holds a few counts of this clonotype. Mismatch with germline at one junction end may stem from a read error. CDR3 sequence reads: CASSLAGSYTDTQYF. In DNA, the CDR3 is TGTGCCAGCAGCCTAGCGGGGTCATACACAGATACGCAGTATTTT. This chain links TRBV7-8 with TRBJ2-3; 9 positions agree with TRBD2. CDR3 size: 15 residues. Looked up from germline, CDR1 is SGHVS and CDR2 is FQNEAQ. Supplemented by reference TRBV7-8 and TRBJ2-3, the full variable domain reads GAGVSQSPRYKVAKRGQDVALRCDPISGHVSLFWYQQALGQGPEFLTYFQNEAQLDKSGLPSDRFFAERPEGSVSTLKIQRTQQEDSAVYLCASSLAGSYTDTQYFGPGTRLTVL.

V usage is TRBV7-9 and J usage is TRBJ2-1; a weak D match, TRBD1 (6 bases). Germline V gene sequence: CDR1 SEHNR, CDR2 FQNEAQ (reference sequence). Trimming removed 5 bases from V and 4 bases from J, with 9 bases in between. This CDR3 region has 13 residues. For the CDR3, the DNA is TGTGCCAGCAGCATTGACAGGTACAATGAGCAGTTCTTC. Its protein product is CASSIDRYNEQFF.

The V call is TRBV10-3, the J call TRBJ1-1, with 7 bases lining up with TRBD1. Germline assignment: CDR1 ENHRY and CDR2 SYGVKD. V was clipped by 0 bases and J by 4 bases; unmatched bases: 8. The CDR3 spans 16 residues. The CDR3 DNA follows: TGTGCCATCAGTGAGTCGGGGACAGCAAGGAGCACTGAAGCTTTCTTT. Amino acids: CAISESGTARSTEAFF.

The chain links TRBV7-2 to TRBJ1-5; D perhaps matches TRBD1 (5 bases). V lost 4 bases, J lost 1 base, and 14 bases lay in between. Germline V CDR1 and CDR2: SGHTA, FQGNSA. The CDR3 totals 16 residues. The CDR3 loop is CASSSRWGSSNQPQHF. CDR3 DNA sequence: TGTGCCAGCAGCTCCCGTTGGGGGTCAAGCAATCAGCCCCAGCATTTT. Using reference TRBV7-2 and TRBJ1-5 for the parts outside the CDR3, the full variable domain is GAGVSQSPSNKVTEKGKDVELRCDPISGHTALYWYRQSLGQGLEFLIYFQGNSAPDKSGLPSDRFSAERTGGSVSTLTIQRTQQEDSAVYLCASSSRWGSSNQPQHFGDGTRLSIL.

This chain joins TRBV3-1 and TRBJ1-3; D remains unclear. Trimming pared 6 bases from V and 4 bases from J, leaving 13 bases between. Germline loops: CDR1 LGHDT, CDR2 YNNKEL (reference sequence). The CDR3 loop spans 14 amino acids. CDR3 sequence reads: CASRSSGRGNTIYF. The CDR3 region has the DNA TGTGCCAGCAGGTCCTCCGGACGCGGAAACACCATATATTTT.

This clonotype has just a few counts. The V and J genes are TRBV7-8 and TRBJ2-3; D gene unclear. This CDR3 spans 15 amino acids. The germline V gene has CDR1 SGHVS and CDR2 FQNEAQ. The V gene lost 6 bases and the J gene lost 1 base, with 14 bases spanning the gap. As DNA, the CDR3 is TGTGCCAGCAGACCTACTGACGTTCGCACAGATACGCAGTATTTT. It translates to CASRPTDVRTDTQYF.

This clonotype was seen only a few times. The V gene is TRBV27, the J gene TRBJ2-3; the D call may be TRBD1 or TRBD2 (6 bases each). In germline, CDR1 is MNHEY, CDR2 SMNVEV (reference sequence). V lost 6 bases and J lost 2, with 12 bases in between. The CDR3 covers 14 residues. The CDR3 loop is CASSRGGYTDTQYF. CDR3 DNA: TGTGCCAGCAGCCGAGGGGGGTACACAGATACGCAGTATTTT.

The chain uses TRBV18 and TRBJ1-5; 10 nucleotides align to TRBD1. CDR1 KGHSH and CDR2 LQKENI come from the germline V gene. The V segment lost 0 bases and the J segment 4 bases; nucleotides outside the gene matches: 3. CDR3 length: 16 amino acids. CDR3 region: CASSPPGDRGNQPQHF. The CDR3 DNA sequence: TGTGCCAGCTCACCACCGGGGGACAGGGGTAATCAGCCCCAGCATTTT.

The chain is built from TRBV11-1 and TRBJ2-3; 7 bases line up with TRBD1. Germline CDR1 and CDR2: SGHAT and FQDESV (reference sequence). The CDR3 has 19 amino acids. Trimming cost V 5 bases and J 4 bases; bases outside gene matches: 21. As DNA, the CDR3 is TGTGCCAGCAGCAACACCGGGACAGCCGTGGTTGGGGGCGCAGATACGCAGTATTTT. As protein: CASSNTGTAVVGGADTQYF.

The V and J genes are TRBV5-1 and TRBJ2-1, with a possible D match to TRBD2 (6 bases). The germline V gene encodes CDR1 SGHRS and CDR2 YFSETQ. CDR3 length: 15 amino acids. Trimming removed 1 base from V and 5 bases from J, with 13 bases in between. As DNA, the CDR3 is TGCGCCAGCAGCTTGCAAACTAGCAGGAACAATGAGCAGTTCTTC. Residues: CASSLQTSRNNEQFF.

The rearrangement links TRBV7-8 to TRBJ2-7, with D perhaps TRBD2 (5 bases). The CDR3 is 16 residues long. V was cut by 1 base and J by 8 bases, with 21 bases left in between. The germline CDR1 and CDR2 sequences are SGHVS and FQNEAQ. The CDR3 here is CASSLVGRSSFTQQYF. The CDR3 DNA follows: TGTGCCAGCAGCTTAGTAGGCCGGTCTAGCTTTACCCAGCAGTACTTC.